The 26 T cell receptor beta chains listed next were all sequenced from one sample in a study of tumor-infiltrating lymphocytes in primary liver carcinoma. From unsorted bulk tissue weighing about 17-30 mg, DNA and RNA were co-extracted. The investigators made TCR beta cDNA from approximately 0.5 ug total RNA, using a constant-region primer. Nested multiplex PCR, run for three rounds with slightly modified ARM-PCR, yielded TCR beta libraries. Use of TRBV1-TRBV30 forward primers with a C-beta reverse primer characterized the first two PCR rounds, which lasted 10 cycles each. One entry per CDR3 protein results from TCRdb running MiXCR on the multiplex PCR reads. The repertoire includes approximately 47,000 distinct CDR3 sequences, about 73% of them detected once, and roughly a quarter sits in the top ten. The sequenced material came from liver tumor tissue from sampling region 3. Subset in this sample: tumor region T3, left-lateral pole. These receptor sequences come from a man in his forties or fifties with primary liver carcinoma and hepatitis B virus infection.

Concerning this clonotype: The junction departs from germline at one end; a sequencing error may be responsible. The genes are TRBV5-4 and TRBJ1-1; D unresolved. In germline, CDR1 is SGHNT, CDR2 YYREEE (reference sequence). The CDR3 consists of 15 residues. CDR3 region: CASSLELGRNTEAFF. CDR3 coding DNA: TGTGCCAGCAGCTTGGAACTGGGGAGGAACACTGAAGCTTTCTTC.

As to this clonotype: Germline is not matched at one junction end, which may reflect a read error. V usage is TRBV6-1 and J usage is TRBJ2-5; 7 bases match TRBD2. This CDR3 region has 13 residues. Looked up from germline, CDR1 is MNHNS and CDR2 is SASEGT. The CDR3 DNA reads as TGTGTCAGCAGTGTGAACGGGAGGGAGACCCAGTACTTC. Translated: CVSSVNGRETQYF.

Relative to its sample, this clonotype is medium-sized (0.01 to 0.1%). The chain couples TRBV6-5 to TRBJ1-5; 10 positions match TRBD1. Per germline, CDR1 MNHEY and CDR2 SVGAGI. Trimming at V came to 6 bases and at J to 4 bases, leaving 3 bases not matched to a gene. The length of the CDR3 is 14 residues. As DNA, the CDR3 is TGTGCCAGCAGGACAGGGGGCTTTAATCAGCCCCAGCATTTT. Protein product: CASRTGGFNQPQHF.

The gene calls are TRBV2 and TRBJ1-5; a possible D gene is TRBD1 (5 bases). The CDR3 is 15 amino acids. Germline CDR1 reads SNHLY; CDR2 reads FYNNEI. V lost 4 bases, J lost 0 bases, and 10 bases lay in between. DNA for the CDR3: TGTGCCAGCAGTGGAGGGACCGATAGCAATCAGCCCCAGCATTTT. This encodes CASSGGTDSNQPQHF.

Concerning this clonotype itself: This could be a read error, since a much larger clone is one nucleotide away. This chain connects TRBV30 to TRBJ2-1; 7 bases agree with TRBD1. This CDR3 has 14 amino acids. The germline V gene has CDR1 GTSNPN and CDR2 SVGIG (reference sequence). CDR3 sequence: CAWRGQSSCNEQFF. CDR3 DNA: TGTGCCTGGAGGGGACAGAGCTCCTGCAATGAGCAGTTCTTC. Filled out from reference TRBV30 and TRBJ2-1, the complete variable domain reads SQTIHQWPATLVQPVGSPLSLECTVEGTSNPNLYWYRQAAGRGLQLLFYSVGIGQISSEVPQNLSASRPQDRQFILSSKKLLLSDSGFYLCAWRGQSSCNEQFFGPGTRLTVL.

This clonotype has only one observation. Germline is not matched at one junction end, which may reflect a read error. The chain recombines TRBV11-2 with TRBJ2-1; D remains ambiguous. Germline CDR1 reads SGHAT; CDR2 reads FQNNGV. The CDR3 is 13 amino acids. The chain's CDR3 is CASSLNAAYVQFF. Here the CDR3 DNA reads TGTGCCAGTAGCTTAAATGCTGCCTATGTGCAGTTCTTC.

This clonotype was picked up one time. One end of the junction is discordant with germline, which a read error may explain. The chain combines TRBV4-1 with TRBJ2-5; the D call may be TRBD1 or TRBD2 (7 bases each). CDR3 length: 16 residues. CDR1 and CDR2 (germline): MGHRA, YSYEKL. DNA of the CDR3: TGTGCCAGCAGCCAAGCGGGACAGCGATTCCAAGAGATCCAGCACTTC. Its translation is CASSQAGQRFQEIQHF.

In the case of this clonotype: Sequence at one end of the junction differs from germline and may be a read error. The rearrangement links TRBV6-6 to TRBJ2-1; 7 bases are a match to TRBD2. Germline lookup yields CDR1 MNHNY and CDR2 SVGAGI (reference sequence). The length of the CDR3 is 15 residues. The CDR3 spells CASRGPGLSRYEHFF. CDR3 nucleotides: TGTGCCAGCAGAGGGCCGGGACTATCGAGGTATGAGCACTTCTTC.

This clonotype is medium-sized. This chain joins TRBV12-3 or TRBV12-4 and TRBJ2-1; no reliable D call. Trimming pared 2 bases from V and 13 bases from J, leaving 12 bases between. The CDR3 contains 12 residues. This chain's CDR3 is CASSLPTLEQFF. Here the CDR3 DNA reads TGTGCCAGCAGTTTACCGACCCTTGAACAGTTCTTC.

On this clonotype itself: The junction does not match germline at one end; this may be a read error. The chain recombines TRBV12-3 or TRBV12-4 with TRBJ2-5, with TRBD2 matching over 9 bases. This CDR3 has 15 residues. The CDR3 loop is CASSWIAGVQETHYF. CDR3 sequence (DNA): TGTGCCAGTAGTTGGATAGCGGGGGTCCAAGAGACCCACTACTTC.

To note about this clonotype: Mismatch with germline at one junction end may stem from a read error. This chain links TRBV24-1 with TRBJ2-1; the match to TRBD2 covers 9 bases. CDR1 and CDR2 (germline): KGHDR, SFDVKD. The CDR3 has 15 amino acids. The CDR3 here is CATGGRGGPYNEQVF. For the CDR3, the DNA is TGTGCCACCGGCGGGAGGGGAGGGCCCTACAATGAGCAGGTCTTC.

Comment on this clonotype: Because it lacks the conserved phenylalanine or tryptophan at the end, this CDR3 is likely a read error. The chain uses TRBV4-2 and TRBJ1-3; a weak D match, TRBD1 (6 bases). From germline, CDR1 is LGHNA and CDR2 YNFKEQ. This CDR3 region has 15 residues. CDR3 DNA sequence: TGTGCCAGCAGCCAAGAGGACAGAGCTGGAATCACCATATATCTT. It specifies CASSQEDRAGITIYL.

J is TRBJ2-1 and V is TRBV28; D may be TRBD1 (6 bases). Germline CDR1 MDHEN, CDR2 SYDVKM. Trimming left V 5 bases short and J 4 bases short, with 12 bases between. CDR3 size: 14 residues. The CDR3 reads CASSARGHYNEQFF. In nucleotides, the CDR3 is TGTGCCAGCAGTGCCCGGGGACATTACAATGAGCAGTTCTTC.

As regards this clonotype: One end of the junction varies from germline; a read error may be responsible. The chain recombines TRBV12-3 or TRBV12-4 with TRBJ2-1; tentatively, D is TRBD2 (6 bases). This CDR3 spans 17 amino acids. The CDR3 bases are TGTGTCAGCAGTTTAGAGGGCATAGGTGGAGGGCCCAATGAGCAGTTCTTC. Translating gives CVSSLEGIGGGPNEQFF.

As for this clonotype: This may be a read error: a much more frequent sequence differs by one nucleotide. This chain uses TRBV7-9 with TRBJ2-5; 7 nucleotides agree with TRBD1. The germline V gene encodes CDR1 SEHNR and CDR2 FQNEAQ (reference sequence). The CDR3 spans 14 residues. V lost 5 bases, J lost 5 bases, and 8 bases stayed unmatched. This CDR3 reads CASSPTGDRETQYF. DNA of the CDR3: TGTGCCAGCAGCCCAACAGGGGACCGGGAGACCCAGTACTTC.

The gene calls are TRBV20-1 and TRBJ2-3, with 10 bases that match TRBD2. Per the germline V gene, CDR1 is DFQATT and CDR2 is SNEGSKA (reference sequence). The CDR3 runs 15 residues. With 0 bases clipped from V and 2 bases from J, the junction kept 2 bases outside the gene matches. CDR3: CSARDTSGNTDTQYF. The CDR3 DNA sequence: TGCAGTGCTAGAGACACTAGCGGGAACACAGATACGCAGTATTTT.

This clonotype was observed many times. The genes are TRBV6-1 and TRBJ2-7; D is undetermined. V lost 2 bases, J lost 3 bases, and 5 bases lay in between. The CDR3 consists of 12 residues. Germline CDR1 MNHNS, CDR2 SASEGT. The chain's CDR3 is CASSERNYEQYF. In DNA, the CDR3 is TGTGCCAGCAGTGAAAGGAACTACGAGCAGTACTTC.

This clonotype was recorded at least ten times. The rearrangement joins TRBV10-1 to TRBJ2-7; 7 bases align to TRBD2. CDR1 is WNHNN, CDR2 SYGVQD, per germline (reference sequence). The J segment lost 6 bases and the V segment lost 8 bases, leaving 10 bases of the junction unmatched. This CDR3 spans 13 amino acids. The CDR3 region has the DNA TGCGCCAGCTCCCGTGGACTAGGCGGCGAGCAGTACTTC. Translated, it gives CASSRGLGGEQYF.

This sequence joins TRBV7-8 and TRBJ2-5; 8 bases align to TRBD2. CDR3 length equals 14 residues. CDR1 SGHVS and CDR2 FQNEAQ come from the germline V gene. The CDR3 DNA reads as TGTACCTGCAGCTTAGCGGGACTACGAGAGACCCAGTACTTC. Translating it yields CTCSLAGLRETQYF.

Details on this clonotype: The CDR3 carries no conserved terminal phenylalanine or tryptophan, so it likely arises from a read error. This chain uses TRBV4-1 with TRBJ2-1; unclear D gene. Germline loops: CDR1 MGHRA, CDR2 YSYEKL. Trimming removed 0 bases at V and 7 bases at J, with 4 bases between. The CDR3 totals 12 residues. The chain's CDR3 is CASSQERNEQFL. The DNA for the CDR3 is TGCGCCAGCAGCCAAGAAAGGAATGAGCAGTTCCTA.

On this clonotype itself: Germline and junction disagree at one end, which may indicate a read error. J is TRBJ2-1 and V is TRBV11-1, with D possibly being TRBD1 (6 bases). CDR3 length: 16 residues. Germline V gives CDR1 SGHAT, CDR2 FQDESV (reference sequence). CDR3 region: CASSSLRQGTYNEQFF. Here the CDR3 DNA reads TGTGCCAGTAGCTCCCTCAGGCAGGGGACCTACAATGAGCAGTTCTTC. Variable domain in full (rest from reference TRBV11-1 and TRBJ2-1): EAEVAQSPRYKITEKSQAVAFWCDPISGHATLYWYRQILGQGPELLVQFQDESVVDDSQLPKDRFSAERLKGVDSTLKIQPAELGDSAMYLCASSSLRQGTYNEQFFGPGTRLTVL.

There are a few counts of this clonotype. Relative to the germline gene, one junction end is altered; a read error may explain this. The J gene is TRBJ2-7, the V gene TRBV7-9; 9 bases map to TRBD2. The CDR3 has 13 amino acids. Germline CDR1 SEHNR, CDR2 FQNEAQ (reference sequence). The CDR3: CVSSMGTSSGQYF. For the CDR3, the DNA is TGTGTCAGCAGTATGGGGACTAGCTCAGGGCAGTACTTC.

Worth noting for this clonotype: No conserved phenylalanine or tryptophan ends this CDR3, so it is likely a read error. The genes are TRBV10-3 and TRBJ2-1; 9 bases map to TRBD2. Germline CDR1 and CDR2: ENHRY and SYGVKD. CDR3 length: 18 amino acids. The CDR3 coding sequence is TGTGCCATCGGTGAGCCAAGTAGCGGGAGTTCCTCGTACAATGAGCAGTTCCTC. Protein sequence: CAIGEPSSGSSSYNEQFL.

The chain links TRBV11-2 to TRBJ2-7; tentatively, D is TRBD2 (5 bases). Between the trimmed V and J ends, which lost 0 bases and 9 bases, there was a span of 18 bases. Germline V gives CDR1 SGHAT, CDR2 FQNNGV. The CDR3 covers 15 residues. The CDR3 nucleotides read TGTGCCAGCAGCTTAGACGCCGGGAATTGCTGCGGGCAGTACTTC. Its protein product is CASSLDAGNCCGQYF.

V and J are TRBV6-2 or TRBV6-3 and TRBJ2-2; D not resolved. With 6 bases removed from V and 7 bases from J, the gap between germline ends came to 18 bases. This CDR3 has 15 amino acids. CDR1 is MNHEY, CDR2 SVGEGT, per germline. The CDR3 loop is CASSLIRSRVGELFF. In DNA, the CDR3 is TGTGCCAGCAGCCTAATCAGGAGTCGAGTCGGGGAGCTGTTTTTT.

Concerning this clonotype itself: The junction differs from germline at one of its ends, possibly a read error. The chain joins TRBV12-3 or TRBV12-4 to TRBJ1-2; D not resolved. The CDR3 contains 14 residues. Here the CDR3 DNA reads TGTGCCAGCAGTCCCGAAAGGACCTTAGATGGCTATACCTTC. Its translation is CASSPERTLDGYTF.